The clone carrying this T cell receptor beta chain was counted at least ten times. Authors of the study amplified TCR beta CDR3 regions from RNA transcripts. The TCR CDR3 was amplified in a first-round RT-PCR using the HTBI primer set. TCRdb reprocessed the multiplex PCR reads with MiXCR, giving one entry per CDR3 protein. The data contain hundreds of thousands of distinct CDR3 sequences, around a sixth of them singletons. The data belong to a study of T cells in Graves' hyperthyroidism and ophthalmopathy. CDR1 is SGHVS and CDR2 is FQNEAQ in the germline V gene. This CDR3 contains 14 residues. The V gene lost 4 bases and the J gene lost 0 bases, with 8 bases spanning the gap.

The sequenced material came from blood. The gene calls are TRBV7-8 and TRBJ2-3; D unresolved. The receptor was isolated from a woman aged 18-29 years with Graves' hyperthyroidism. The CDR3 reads CASSSDRSTDTQYF. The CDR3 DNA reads TGTGCCAGCAGCTCGGACCGAAGCACAGATACGCAGTATTTT.